Listed here is a single TCR beta chain. It has no known antigen specificity. No much larger clone exists at a distance of one base, and base qualities are not known. The CDR3 has 11 amino acids, counting the end cysteine and phenylalanine. Only CDR3 DNA is held: 33 bases, read in frame from base 1. Per the germline V gene, KGHSH is the CDR1 and LQKENI is the CDR2. Trimming at the junction amounts to 3 bases on V and 6 bases on J, and the germline ends lie 5 bases apart. This entry comes from a study of T cell responses to AZD1222 COVID-19 vaccine (dated by TCRdb to 2020 to 2023). Study-wide context: A total of about 250 trial participants underwent TCR sequencing, of whom roughly 210 had received two doses of AZD1222 and approximately 26 had received two doses of the MenACWY control vaccine. Trial participants were enrolled by age into 18-55, 56-69 and 70-plus year subgroups, with approximately 150, 30 and 60 TCR-sequenced participants respectively.

The meaning of the sample's time point label: about 28 days (+/-7) after the second vaccine dose. AZD1222 recipients whose second dose came at about 4 weeks and those whose second dose came at about 12 weeks were combined into one group, since spike-specific TCR depth and breadth did not differ between the two schedules. Vaccinee samples were obtained from the UK trials COV001 and COV002, which included a single-blind randomized controlled phase 2/3 trial of AZD1222 (ChAdOx1 nCoV-19) in healthy adults. For TCRbeta chain sequencing, PBMC samples were collected from trial participants at day 0 and at day 28 after the second dose. The CDR3 regions of human TCRbeta chains were subjected to immunosequencing. On the study's bioinformatics: TCRs in the repertoires were matched against a reference library of SARS-CoV-2-specific TCRs that had been generated with the MIRA antigen-specificity platform. Breadth meant the fraction of unique TCRs that were SARS-CoV-2-associated, whereas depth meant the fraction of total T cells that were SARS-CoV-2-associated. Each spike-specific TCR was assigned to its reactive spike region and to a CD4 or CD8 class using the MIRA data. Log10-transformed breadth and depth values were compared by one-way ANOVA with Sidak's multiple comparisons tests. Drawn from immuneACCESS, this table holds only the in-frame rearrangements with V and J called that TCRdb kept. Clones are partly lost; checked studies trace under half to an unresolved V gene and leave the rest unexplained. V and J calls and clone size are copied from that table; D and trimming were computed from the DNA. This sample lists about 150,000 clones; about 89% were detected once. The ten top clones hold less than 1.5% of the sample.

Paper-wide results and their limitations: In the small 56-69-year group, the increase in depth fell short of significance, most likely because of low power. Nearly half of unique spike-specific TCRs reportedly recognized epitopes outside regions mutated in the B.1.351 and B.1.1.7 variants. After two AZD1222 doses, spike-specific TCR breadth and depth were significantly higher than at day 0 and than in MenACWY recipients. The vaccine-associated CD4 TCRs covered the entire spike protein, and the dominant responses fell in regions 160-218 and 743-854. Participants were mostly white British and included more females than males, and it was suggested by the authors that clonal diversity may have been underestimated. Conclusions about previously exposed vaccinees are limited because only a handful of AZD1222 recipients were SARS-CoV-2 seropositive at baseline. Because no day 14 peak-response samples were available, repertoires were characterized only after the peak T cell response.

The source material was peripheral blood, sampled 28 days after the second AZD1222 dose. Rearrangement joined TRBV18 to TRBJ1-2, with no confident D gene call. This receptor was obtained from an adult who received the AZD1222 COVID-19 vaccine. The DNA sequence is as follows: TGTGCCAGCTCACCCCGGGATGGCTACACCTTC. Its amino acids are CASSPRDGYTF.